These 8 T cell receptor beta chains were all obtained from the same sample, sequenced in a study of T cell responses to AZD1222 COVID-19 vaccine. The protocol was immunoSEQ multiplex PCR, while the TCRdb copy is restricted to in-frame clones and leaves out a portion. Of approximately 110,000 clones listed, roughly 85% are singletons. Here the sequenced sample was peripheral blood, taken 28 days after the second AZD1222 dose. The receptors here all came from an adult who received the AZD1222 COVID-19 vaccine.

This chain connects TRBV30 to TRBJ2-5, with D unclear. CDR1 GTSNPN and CDR2 SVGIG come from the germline V gene (reference sequence). The CDR3 consists of 13 residues. The germline V and J ends were trimmed by 0 bases and 1 base, with 6 bases remaining between them. The CDR3 reads CAWSVQLQETQYF. Written as DNA, the CDR3 is TGTGCCTGGAGTGTACAACTCCAAGAGACCCAGTACTTC. Filled out from reference TRBV30 and TRBJ2-5, the complete variable domain reads SQTIHQWPATLVQPVGSPLSLECTVEGTSNPNLYWYRQAAGRGLQLLFYSVGIGQISSEVPQNLSASRPQDRQFILSSKKLLLSDSGFYLCAWSVQLQETQYFGPGTRLLVL.

This chain connects TRBV21-1 to TRBJ1-2; the D call TRBD1 from the table was never checked on the DNA. TRBV21-1 constitutes a pseudogene. CDR3 size: 13 residues. DNA for the CDR3: TGTGCCAGCAGCAAAAATCAGGAAAAGGGCTACACCTTC. Encoded protein: CASSKNQEKGYTF.

V gene TRBV28 combines with J gene TRBJ2-1; 13 nucleotides agree with TRBD2. Trimming removed 6 bases from V and 4 bases from J; junction bases left unmatched: 9. Germline CDR1 and CDR2: MDHEN and SYDVKM. This CDR3 has 17 amino acids. CDR3 in amino acids: CASRGGLAGPLYNEQFF. In DNA form, the CDR3 reads TGTGCCAGCAGGGGGGGACTAGCGGGACCCTTATACAATGAGCAGTTCTTC.

The CDR3 DNA sequence: TGTGCCAGCAGCCAAGCTGCTAGTTGGGGGTCCCTATACGAGCAGTACTTC. Translated: CASSQAASWGSLYEQYF. The J gene is TRBJ2-7, the V gene TRBV3-1 (or the pseudogene TRBV3-2), with D possibly being TRBD1 or TRBD2 (5 bases each). Trimming cost V 1 base and J 4 bases, with 20 bases left between them. The CDR3 length is 17 residues. CDR1 and CDR2 from the germline V gene are LGHDT and YNNKEL (reference sequence).

The chain links TRBV5-1 to TRBJ1-2, with a tentative D call TRBD1 (5 bases). CDR1 is SGHRS, CDR2 YFSETQ, per germline. V was clipped by 0 bases and J by 4 bases, with 13 bases between them. CDR3 length: 15 residues. The CDR3 nucleotides are TGCGCCAGCAGCTTGGAGGGGACGGACGGCTATGGCTACACCTTC. Translating it yields CASSLEGTDGYGYTF.

This sequence joins TRBV27 and TRBJ2-7; 13 bases fit TRBD2. The CDR3 contains 14 residues. V gave up 4 bases and J gave up 6 bases; unmatched junction bases: 3. In germline, CDR1 is MNHEY, CDR2 SMNVEV (reference sequence). DNA of the CDR3: TGTGCCAGCAGTTCACTAGCGGGAGGGCCCGAGCAGTACTTC. Translated, it gives CASSSLAGGPEQYF.

This chain uses TRBV2 with TRBJ1-2; perhaps TRBD1 as D (5 bases). The germline V gene has CDR1 SNHLY and CDR2 FYNNEI. The CDR3 loop spans 15 amino acids. V lost 0 bases, J lost 0 bases, and 8 bases lay in between. CDR3 sequence reads: CASSEARGPNYGYTF. DNA of the CDR3: TGTGCCAGCAGTGAAGCGCGGGGACCTAACTATGGCTACACCTTC.

This sequence joins TRBV9 and TRBJ1-3; D is undetermined. V shed 0 bases and J shed 2 bases, with 9 bases lying between them. From germline, CDR1 is SGDLS and CDR2 YYNGEE. The CDR3 totals 15 residues. The CDR3 region has the DNA TGTGCCAGCAGCGTAGCCCCCGGGGCTGGAAACACCATATATTTT. This codes for CASSVAPGAGNTIYF.